The 5 T cell receptor beta chains given below trace back to one sample, sequenced in a study of blood T cells in healthy people across ages. A second PCR, run for about 7 to 11 cycles, used a sample-barcoded 5' primer plus a J-beta primer mix. In TCRdb, the 5' RACE reads were re-called with MiXCR into one record per CDR3 protein. The data hold about 830,000 distinct CDR3 sequences, with 55% to 70% observed a single time. Sequenced sample: blood. These receptors all stem from a man aged 30 to 39 in good health.

This clonotype was observed a few times. The J gene is TRBJ2-3, the V gene TRBV29-1; no clear D. The CDR3 length is 14 residues. The germline gives CDR1 SQVTM, CDR2 ANQGSEA. V was cut by 4 bases and J by 0 bases, with 11 bases left in between. The CDR3 protein is CSVGVTLSTDTQYF. CDR3 DNA sequence: TGCAGCGTTGGGGTCACTCTTAGCACAGATACGCAGTATTTT.

The V call is TRBV15, the J call TRBJ2-6, with 14 bases matching TRBD2. V shed 3 bases and J 0 bases; nucleotides not matched to a gene: 10. The CDR3 totals 21 residues. The germline CDR1 and CDR2 sequences are LNHNV and YYDKDF (reference sequence). CDR3 sequence reads: CATSSYPGLAGVPSGANVLTF. The CDR3 DNA reads as TGTGCCACCAGCAGTTACCCGGGACTAGCGGGAGTCCCCTCTGGGGCCAACGTCCTGACTTTC.

The sample holds many counts of this clonotype. J is TRBJ1-1 and V is TRBV4-3; 9 nucleotides agree with TRBD1. Looked up from germline, CDR1 is LGHNA and CDR2 is YSLEER. V lost 5 bases, J lost 5 bases, and 15 bases stayed unmatched. The CDR3 consists of 17 residues. This CDR3 is CASSSGPGTGKWTEAFF. The CDR3 DNA is TGCGCCAGCAGCAGCGGTCCGGGGACAGGGAAATGGACTGAAGCTTTCTTT.

V and J are TRBV5-1 and TRBJ2-3; 8 bases line up with TRBD1. The CDR3 sequence is 16 residues long. V gave up 4 bases and J gave up 2 bases; unmatched junction bases: 9. From germline, CDR1 is SGHRS and CDR2 YFSETQ. The chain's CDR3 is CASSRNPGQVTDTQYF. CDR3 DNA sequence: TGCGCCAGCAGCAGAAATCCGGGACAGGTCACAGATACGCAGTATTTT.

This clonotype was seen a handful of times. The gene calls are TRBV27 and TRBJ2-1; 10 bases map to TRBD2. V dropped 8 bases and J dropped 5; count of bases not matched to a gene: 9. CDR1 is MNHEY, CDR2 SMNVEV, per germline (reference sequence). This CDR3 region has 15 residues. Here the CDR3 DNA reads TGTGCCAGCCTAGATAGGACTAGCGGAAACAATGAGCAGTTCTTC. Its translation is CASLDRTSGNNEQFF.